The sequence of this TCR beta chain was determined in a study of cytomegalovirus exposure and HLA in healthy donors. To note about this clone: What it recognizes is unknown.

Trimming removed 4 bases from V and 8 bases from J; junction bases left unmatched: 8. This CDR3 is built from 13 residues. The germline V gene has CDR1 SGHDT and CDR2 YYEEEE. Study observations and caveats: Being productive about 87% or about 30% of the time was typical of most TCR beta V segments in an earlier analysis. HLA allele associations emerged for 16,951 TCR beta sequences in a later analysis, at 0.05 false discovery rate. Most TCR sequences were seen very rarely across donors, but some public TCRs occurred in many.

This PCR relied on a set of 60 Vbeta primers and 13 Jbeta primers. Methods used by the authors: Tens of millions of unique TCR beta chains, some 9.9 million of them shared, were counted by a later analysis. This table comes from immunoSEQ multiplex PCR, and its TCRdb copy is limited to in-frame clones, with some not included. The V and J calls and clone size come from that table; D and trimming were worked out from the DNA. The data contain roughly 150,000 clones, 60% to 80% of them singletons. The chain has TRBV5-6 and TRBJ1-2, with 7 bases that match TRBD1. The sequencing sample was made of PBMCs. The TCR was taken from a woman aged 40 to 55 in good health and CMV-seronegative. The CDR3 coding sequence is TGTGCCAGCAGCCTGTACAGGGGAGGCGGCTACACCTTC. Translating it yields CASSLYRGGGYTF.